These 2 T cell receptor beta chains were sequenced from one sample in a study of blood T cells in healthy people across ages. Primed by a sample-barcoded 5' primer and a J-beta primer mix, a second PCR proceeded for 7 to 11 cycles. Via MiXCR, TCRdb re-called the 5' RACE reads, giving one row per CDR3 protein. The data show roughly 730,000 distinct CDR3 sequences, with 56% seen just once and 20% to 30% held by the top ten. Sequenced sample: blood. The receptors shown here come from a man aged 40-55 years in good health.

The chain couples TRBV29-1 to TRBJ2-3, with 11 bases aligning to TRBD2. Germline V lookup: CDR1 SQVTM, CDR2 ANQGSEA. V dropped 5 bases and J dropped 4; count of bases not matched to a gene: 2. The CDR3 extends over 13 amino acids. CDR3 DNA sequence: TGCAGCGTTAAACTAGCGGGAGCAGATACGCAGTATTTT. It encodes CSVKLAGADTQYF.

This clonotype was seen a handful of times. The chain recombines TRBV7-6 with TRBJ2-1; D unresolved. The CDR3 covers 14 residues. Trimming shortened V by 2 bases and J by 8 bases, and 13 bases separated the two germline ends. Germline values: CDR1 SGHVS, CDR2 FNYEAQ. DNA for the CDR3: TGTGCCAGCAGCTTACTCCCTGACGCCGATGAGCAGTTCTTC. Translated, it gives CASSLLPDADEQFF. Full variable domain (rest looked up from reference TRBV7-6 and TRBJ2-1): GAGVSQSPRYKVTKRGQDVALRCDPISGHVSLYWYRQALGQGPEFLTYFNYEAQQDKSGLPNDRFSAERPEGSISTLTIQRTEQRDSAMYRCASSLLPDADEQFFGPGTRLTVL.